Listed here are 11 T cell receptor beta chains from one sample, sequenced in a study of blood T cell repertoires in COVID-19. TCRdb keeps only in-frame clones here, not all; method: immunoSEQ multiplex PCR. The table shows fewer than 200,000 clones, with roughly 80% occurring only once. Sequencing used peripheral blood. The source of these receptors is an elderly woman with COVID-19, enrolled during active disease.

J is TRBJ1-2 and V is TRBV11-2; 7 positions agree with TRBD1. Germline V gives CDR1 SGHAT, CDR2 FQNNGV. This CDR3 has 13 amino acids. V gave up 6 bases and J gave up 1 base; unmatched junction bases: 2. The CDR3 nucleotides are TGTGCCAGCAGGCACAGGGGTAACTATGGCTACACCTTC. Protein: CASRHRGNYGYTF.

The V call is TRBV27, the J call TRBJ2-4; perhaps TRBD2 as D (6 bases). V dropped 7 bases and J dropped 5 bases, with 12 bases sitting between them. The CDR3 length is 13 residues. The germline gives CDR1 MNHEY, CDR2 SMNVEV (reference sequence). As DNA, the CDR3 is TGTGCCAGCATAAAGTGGGGGGAAAACATTCAGTACTTC. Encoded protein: CASIKWGENIQYF.

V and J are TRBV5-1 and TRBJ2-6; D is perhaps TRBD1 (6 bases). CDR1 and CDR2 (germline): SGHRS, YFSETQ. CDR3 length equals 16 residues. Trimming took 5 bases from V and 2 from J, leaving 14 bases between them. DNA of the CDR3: TGCGCCAGCAGTCCCCAGGGGTTCCCTGGGGCCAACGTCCTGACTTTC. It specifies CASSPQGFPGANVLTF.

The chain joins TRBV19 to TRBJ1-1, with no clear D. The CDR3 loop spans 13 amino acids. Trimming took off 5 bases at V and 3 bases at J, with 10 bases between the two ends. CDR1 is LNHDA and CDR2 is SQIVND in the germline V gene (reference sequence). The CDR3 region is CASSSTSDTEAFF. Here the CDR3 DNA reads TGTGCCAGTAGTTCTACTTCCGACACTGAAGCTTTCTTT.

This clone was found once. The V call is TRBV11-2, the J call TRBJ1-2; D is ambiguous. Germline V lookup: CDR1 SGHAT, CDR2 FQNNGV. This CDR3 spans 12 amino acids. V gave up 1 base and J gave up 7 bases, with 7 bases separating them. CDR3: CASSLGLTGYTF. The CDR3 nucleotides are TGTGCCAGCAGCTTAGGCCTAACTGGCTACACCTTC.

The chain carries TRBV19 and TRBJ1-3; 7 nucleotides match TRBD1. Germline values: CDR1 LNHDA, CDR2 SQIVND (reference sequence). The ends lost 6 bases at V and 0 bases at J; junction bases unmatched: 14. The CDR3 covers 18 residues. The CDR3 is CASRVRGATGLSGNTIYF. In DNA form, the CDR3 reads TGTGCCAGTAGGGTCAGGGGGGCGACAGGGCTCTCTGGAAACACCATATATTTT.

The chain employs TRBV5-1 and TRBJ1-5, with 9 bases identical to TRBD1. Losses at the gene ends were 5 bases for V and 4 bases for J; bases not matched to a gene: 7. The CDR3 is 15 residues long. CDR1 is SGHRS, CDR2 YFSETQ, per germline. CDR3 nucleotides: TGCGCCAGCAGAGCTGGACAGGGGAGTAATCAGCCCCAGCATTTT. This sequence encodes CASRAGQGSNQPQHF.

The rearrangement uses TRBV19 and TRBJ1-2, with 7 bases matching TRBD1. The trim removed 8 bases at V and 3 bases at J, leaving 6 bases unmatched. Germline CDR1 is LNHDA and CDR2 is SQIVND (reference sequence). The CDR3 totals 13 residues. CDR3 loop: CASGPGQHYGYTF. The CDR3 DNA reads TGTGCCAGTGGACCGGGACAGCACTATGGCTACACCTTC.

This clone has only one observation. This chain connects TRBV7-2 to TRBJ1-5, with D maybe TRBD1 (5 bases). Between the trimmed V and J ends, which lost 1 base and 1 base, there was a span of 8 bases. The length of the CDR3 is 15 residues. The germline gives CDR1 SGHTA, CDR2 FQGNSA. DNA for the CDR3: TGTGCCAGCAGCTTAGGGGGACTGAGCAATCAGCCCCAGCATTTT. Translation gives CASSLGGLSNQPQHF.

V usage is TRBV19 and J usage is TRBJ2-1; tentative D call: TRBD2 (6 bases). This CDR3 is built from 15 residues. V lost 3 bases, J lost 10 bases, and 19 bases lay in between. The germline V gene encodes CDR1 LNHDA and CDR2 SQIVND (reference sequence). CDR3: CASSIGAFLREEQFF. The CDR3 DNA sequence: TGTGCCAGTAGTATCGGGGCGTTTCTACGGGAGGAGCAGTTCTTC.

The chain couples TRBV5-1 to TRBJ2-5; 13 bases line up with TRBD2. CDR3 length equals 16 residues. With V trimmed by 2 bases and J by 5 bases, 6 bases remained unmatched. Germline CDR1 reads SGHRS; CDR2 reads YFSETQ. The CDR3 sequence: CASSFRTSGGGETQYF. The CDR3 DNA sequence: TGCGCCAGCAGCTTTAGGACTAGCGGGGGAGGTGAGACCCAGTACTTC.